The subject of this entry is one T cell receptor (beta chain). This CDR3 has 12 residues. Germline V gene lookup returns CDR1 SEHNR and CDR2 FQNEAQ (reference sequence). V shed 5 bases and J shed 5 bases, with 10 bases lying between them. This entry comes from a study of shared clonotypes between healthy human individuals. Deep-level assay runs were performed. The data were produced by immunoSEQ multiplex PCR, yet TCRdb's version contains in-frame clones alone and is incomplete. Of hundreds of thousands of clones in the sample, about two thirds are singletons; the top ten hold under 2%. Material: memory CD4+ T cells sorted from blood. As for subset: CD45RA-negative fraction. The sequence was obtained from a woman under 40 in good health. The genes are TRBV7-9 and TRBJ2-7; D gene unclear. CDR3 sequence (DNA): TGTGCCAGCAGCCCAGCCTTTAACGAGCAGTACTTC. Encoded protein: CASSPAFNEQYF.